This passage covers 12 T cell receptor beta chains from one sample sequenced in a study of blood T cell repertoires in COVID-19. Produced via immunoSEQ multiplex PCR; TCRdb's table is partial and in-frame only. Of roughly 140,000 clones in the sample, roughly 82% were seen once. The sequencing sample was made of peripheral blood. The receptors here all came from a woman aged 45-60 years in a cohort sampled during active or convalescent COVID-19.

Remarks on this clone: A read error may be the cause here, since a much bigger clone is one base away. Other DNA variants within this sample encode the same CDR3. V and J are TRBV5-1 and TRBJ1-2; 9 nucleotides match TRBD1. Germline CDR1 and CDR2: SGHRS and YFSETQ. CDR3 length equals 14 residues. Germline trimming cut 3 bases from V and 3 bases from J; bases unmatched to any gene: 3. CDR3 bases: TGCGCCAGCAGCTCGACAGGGGGTGACTATGGCTACACCTTC. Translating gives CASSSTGGDYGYTF.

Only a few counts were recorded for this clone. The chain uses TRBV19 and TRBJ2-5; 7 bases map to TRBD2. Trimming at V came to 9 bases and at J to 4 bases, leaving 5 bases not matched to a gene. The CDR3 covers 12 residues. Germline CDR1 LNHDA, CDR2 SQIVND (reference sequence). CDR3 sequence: CASRLAGETQYF. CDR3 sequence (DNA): TGTGCCAGCCGACTAGCCGGAGAGACCCAGTACTTC.

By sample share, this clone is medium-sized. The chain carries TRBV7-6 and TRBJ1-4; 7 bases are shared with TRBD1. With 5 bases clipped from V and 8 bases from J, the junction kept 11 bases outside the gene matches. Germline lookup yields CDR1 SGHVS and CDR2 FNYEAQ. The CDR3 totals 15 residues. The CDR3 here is CASSPQTGSGEKLFF. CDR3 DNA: TGTGCCAGCAGCCCCCAGACAGGGTCGGGAGAAAAACTGTTTTTT. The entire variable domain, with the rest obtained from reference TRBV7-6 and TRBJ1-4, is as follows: GAGVSQSPRYKVTKRGQDVALRCDPISGHVSLYWYRQALGQGPEFLTYFNYEAQQDKSGLPNDRFSAERPEGSISTLTIQRTEQRDSAMYRCASSPQTGSGEKLFFGSGTQLSVL.

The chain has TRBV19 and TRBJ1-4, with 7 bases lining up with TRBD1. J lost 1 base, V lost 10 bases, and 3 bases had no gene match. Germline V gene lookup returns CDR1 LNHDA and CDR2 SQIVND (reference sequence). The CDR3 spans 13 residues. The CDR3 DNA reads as TGTGCCACCCACAGGGGAACTAATGAAAAACTGTTTTTT. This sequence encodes CATHRGTNEKLFF.

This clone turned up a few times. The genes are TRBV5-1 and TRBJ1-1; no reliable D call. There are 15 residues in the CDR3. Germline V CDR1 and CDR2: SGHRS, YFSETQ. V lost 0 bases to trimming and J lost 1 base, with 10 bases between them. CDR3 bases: TGCGCCAGCAGCTTGGTACGGGGAGCGAACACTGAAGCTTTCTTT. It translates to CASSLVRGANTEAFF. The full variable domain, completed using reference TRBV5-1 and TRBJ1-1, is KAGVTQTPRYLIKTRGQQVTLSCSPISGHRSVSWYQQTPGQGLQFLFEYFSETQRNKGNFPGRFSGRQFSNSRSEMNVSTLELGDSALYLCASSLVRGANTEAFFGQGTRLTVV.

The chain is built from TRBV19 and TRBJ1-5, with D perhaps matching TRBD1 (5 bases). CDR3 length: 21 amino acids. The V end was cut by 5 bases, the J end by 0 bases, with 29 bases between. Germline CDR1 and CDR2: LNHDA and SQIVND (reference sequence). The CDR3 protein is CASSFVAVGWAGRNSNQPQHF. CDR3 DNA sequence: TGTGCCAGTAGTTTTGTAGCGGTCGGGTGGGCAGGGAGGAATAGCAATCAGCCCCAGCATTTT.

The DNA of the CDR3 is TGTGCCATCAGTGAGACAGCCCTCTACGAGCAGTACTTC. Translating gives CAISETALYEQYF. The V call is TRBV10-3, the J call TRBJ2-7; D is unresolved. Germline loops: CDR1 ENHRY, CDR2 SYGVKD. The CDR3 spans 13 residues. V lost 2 bases, J lost 3 bases, and 8 bases lay in between.

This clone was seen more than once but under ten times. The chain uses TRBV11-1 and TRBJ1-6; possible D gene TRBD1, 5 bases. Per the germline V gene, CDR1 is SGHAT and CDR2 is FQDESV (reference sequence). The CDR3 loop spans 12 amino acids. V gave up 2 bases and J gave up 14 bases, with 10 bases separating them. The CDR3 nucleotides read TGTGCCAGCAGCTTATCGGGGGTCGCCCTCCACTTT. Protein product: CASSLSGVALHF.

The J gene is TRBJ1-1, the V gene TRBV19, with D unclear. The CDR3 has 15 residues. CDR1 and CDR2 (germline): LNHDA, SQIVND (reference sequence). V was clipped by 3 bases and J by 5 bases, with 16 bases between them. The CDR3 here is CASSIYPGLGTEAFF. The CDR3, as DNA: TGTGCCAGTAGTATTTATCCGGGGTTGGGAACTGAAGCTTTCTTT.

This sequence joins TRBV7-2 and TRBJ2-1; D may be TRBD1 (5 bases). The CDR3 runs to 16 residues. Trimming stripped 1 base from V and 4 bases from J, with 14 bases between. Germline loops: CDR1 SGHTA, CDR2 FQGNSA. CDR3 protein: CASSLESQGRYNEQFF. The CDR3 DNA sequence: TGTGCCAGCAGCTTAGAGTCCCAGGGCAGGTACAATGAGCAGTTCTTC.

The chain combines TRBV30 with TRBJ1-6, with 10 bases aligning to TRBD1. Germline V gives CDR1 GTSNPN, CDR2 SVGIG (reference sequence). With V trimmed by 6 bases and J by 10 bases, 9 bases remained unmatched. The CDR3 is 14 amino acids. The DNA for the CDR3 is TGTGCCTGCCGGGGGGGGACAGGGGAATCACCCCTCCACTTT. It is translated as CACRGGTGESPLHF. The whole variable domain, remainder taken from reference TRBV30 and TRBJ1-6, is SQTIHQWPATLVQPVGSPLSLECTVEGTSNPNLYWYRQAAGRGLQLLFYSVGIGQISSEVPQNLSASRPQDRQFILSSKKLLLSDSGFYLCACRGGTGESPLHFGNGTRLTVT.

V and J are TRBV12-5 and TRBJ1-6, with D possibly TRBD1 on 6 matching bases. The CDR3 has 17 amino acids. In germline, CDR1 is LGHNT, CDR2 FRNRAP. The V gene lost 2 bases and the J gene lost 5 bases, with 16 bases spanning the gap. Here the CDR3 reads CASGLLPIGGNNSPLHF. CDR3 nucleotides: TGTGCTAGTGGTTTGCTACCAATAGGGGGAAATAATTCACCCCTCCACTTT.